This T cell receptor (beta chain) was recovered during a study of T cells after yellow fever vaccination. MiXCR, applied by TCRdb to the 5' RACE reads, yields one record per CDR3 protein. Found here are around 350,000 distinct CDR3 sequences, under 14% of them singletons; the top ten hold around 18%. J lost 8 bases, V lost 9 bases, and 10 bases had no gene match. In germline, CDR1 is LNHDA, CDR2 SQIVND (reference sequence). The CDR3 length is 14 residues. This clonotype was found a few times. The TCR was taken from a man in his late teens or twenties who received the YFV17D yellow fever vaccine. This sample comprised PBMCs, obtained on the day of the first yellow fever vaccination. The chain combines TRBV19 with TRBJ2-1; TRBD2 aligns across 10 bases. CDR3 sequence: CASEAGLASHEQFF. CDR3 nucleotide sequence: TGTGCCAGCGAAGCGGGACTAGCGTCCCATGAGCAGTTCTTC. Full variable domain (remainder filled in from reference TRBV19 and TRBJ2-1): DGGITQSPKYLFRKEGQNVTLSCEQNLNHDAMYWYRQDPGQGLRLIYYSQIVNDFQKGDIAEGYSVSREKKESFPLTVTSAQKNPTAFYLCASEAGLASHEQFFGPGTRLTVL.